The sequence of this TCR beta chain was determined in a study of blood T cell repertoires in COVID-19. This table comes from immunoSEQ multiplex PCR, and its TCRdb copy is limited to in-frame clones, with some not included. The sample contains some 100,000 clones, less than 90% of which appear only once. CDR1 and CDR2 from the germline V gene are SGHTA and FQGNSA. The CDR3 spans 13 residues. V dropped 4 bases and J dropped 5 bases, with 10 bases sitting between them. The sample consisted of peripheral blood. The genes are TRBV7-2 and TRBJ2-3, with unresolved D. This sequence was found in a man aged 25 to 40 in a cohort sampled during active COVID-19. The CDR3 DNA reads as TGTGCCAGCAGCTCGAACGCAGGAGATACGCAGTATTTT. Amino acid sequence: CASSSNAGDTQYF. Supplemented by reference TRBV7-2 and TRBJ2-3, the full variable domain reads GAGVSQSPSNKVTEKGKDVELRCDPISGHTALYWYRQSLGQGLEFLIYFQGNSAPDKSGLPSDRFSAERTGGSVSTLTIQRTQQEDSAVYLCASSSNAGDTQYFGPGTRLTVL.